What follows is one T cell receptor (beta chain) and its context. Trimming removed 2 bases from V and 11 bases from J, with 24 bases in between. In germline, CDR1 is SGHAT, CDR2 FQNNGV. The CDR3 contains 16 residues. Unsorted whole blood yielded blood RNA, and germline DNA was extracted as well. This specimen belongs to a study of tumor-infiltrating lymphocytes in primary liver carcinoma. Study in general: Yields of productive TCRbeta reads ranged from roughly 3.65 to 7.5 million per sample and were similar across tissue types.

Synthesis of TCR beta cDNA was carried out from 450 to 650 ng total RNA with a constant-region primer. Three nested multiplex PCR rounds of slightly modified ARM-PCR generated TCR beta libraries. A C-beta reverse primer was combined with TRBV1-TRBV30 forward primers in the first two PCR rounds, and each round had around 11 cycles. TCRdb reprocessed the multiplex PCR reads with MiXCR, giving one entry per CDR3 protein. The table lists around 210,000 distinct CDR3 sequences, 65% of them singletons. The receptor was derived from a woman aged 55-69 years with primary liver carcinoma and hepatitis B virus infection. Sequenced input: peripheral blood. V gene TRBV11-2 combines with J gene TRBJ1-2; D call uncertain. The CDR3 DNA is TGTGCCAGCAGCTTACGCGTACTTGAGCTGTCGGAGGGTTACACCTTC. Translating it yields CASSLRVLELSEGYTF.